The entry that follows covers one TCR beta chain sequence. Its antigen is still unknown. Germline lookup yields CDR1 SGHAT and CDR2 FQNNGV. CDR3 length: 15 residues. With V trimmed by 0 bases and J by 4 bases, 3 bases remained unmatched. This entry belongs to a study of cytomegalovirus exposure and HLA in healthy donors. Across the whole study: In a later analysis, the approximately 110 validation repertoires were reported to have used the same platform as the 600 to 800 first-cohort repertoires.

Here immunoSEQ multiplex PCR was the method, and the copy in TCRdb shows in-frame clones only, minus some. The sample holds about 75,000 clones, just under 85% seen once. Points from the study as a whole: Among the CMV-associated chains, three were confirmed in vitro as specific for CMV antigens. Generally TCR sequences proved uncommon, though certain public TCRs appeared in numerous donors. Reports showed the classifier diagnosing cytomegalovirus status with high specificity and sensitivity.

The chain is built from TRBV11-2 and TRBJ1-2; 9 bases match TRBD1. The sequencing input was PBMCs. This receptor was obtained from a man aged 30 to 45 in good health and CMV-seronegative. DNA for the CDR3: TGTGCCAGCAGCTTAGATGCGGGACAGGGCTATGGCTACACCTTC. It specifies CASSLDAGQGYGYTF.